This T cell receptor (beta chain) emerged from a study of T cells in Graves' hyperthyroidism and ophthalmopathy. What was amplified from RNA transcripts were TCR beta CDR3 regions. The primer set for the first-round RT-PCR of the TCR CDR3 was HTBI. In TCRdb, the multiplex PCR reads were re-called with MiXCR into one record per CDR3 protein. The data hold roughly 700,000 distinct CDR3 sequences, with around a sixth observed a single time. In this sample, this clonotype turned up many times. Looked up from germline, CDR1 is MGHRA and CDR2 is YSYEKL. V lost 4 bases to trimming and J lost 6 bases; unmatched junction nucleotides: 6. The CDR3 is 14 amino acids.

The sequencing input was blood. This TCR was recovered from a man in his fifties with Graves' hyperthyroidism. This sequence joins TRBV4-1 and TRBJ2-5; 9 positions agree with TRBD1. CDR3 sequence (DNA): TGCGCCAGCAGCCCTCCGGGACAGGGTCAGACCCAGTACTTC. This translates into CASSPPGQGQTQYF.